What follows describes a single T cell receptor (beta chain). Its antigen is unidentified. This specimen belongs to a study of T-cell reconstitution after alpha-beta-depleted transplantation in children. For TCRbeta, the library was prepared with unique molecular identifiers. Via MiXCR, TCRdb re-called the PCR reads, giving one row per CDR3 protein. Of about 340,000 distinct CDR3 sequences in the sample, 16% were seen once. V was trimmed by 5 bases and J by 3 bases, leaving 17 bases between them. Germline V CDR1 and CDR2: LNHDA, SQIVND (reference sequence). The CDR3 runs 16 residues. Study-level results: After transplant, high TCRbeta diversity at day 60 in some patients arose from surviving recipient T cells and thymic progenitors. Reportedly, alpha-beta T cells present about two months post-transplant originated from several hundred expanded clones of graft origin. The main origin of T-cell counts and diversity one year after transplant was newly produced T cells.

The sample in question was PBMCs, mostly from graft donor cells, obtained 360 days after TCRalphabeta/CD19-depleted stem cell transplant. This sequence was found in a male patient aged 2 to 9 who had a stem cell transplant for acute lymphoblastic leukemia, so the T cells may come from the graft donor. This chain connects TRBV19 to TRBJ2-4, with D unclear. The CDR3 DNA sequence: TGTGCCAGTAGTCTAGGATTCCACTCGGGCAAAAACATTCAGTACTTC. This encodes CASSLGFHSGKNIQYF.